Following are 26 T cell receptor beta chains from one sample sequenced in a study of CD8+ T cells in alopecia areata. In each case, RNA was isolated and then reverse transcribed into cDNA as the sequencing template. Only in-frame clones appear in the TCRdb table, and some are missing; sequencing was by immunoSEQ multiplex PCR. This sample carries 150,000 to 200,000 clones, roughly 64% of them seen once, and the ten largest clones take roughly 12%. Treatment in this sample: oral pan-JAK inhibitor, 5-10 mg twice daily. The sequencing here drew on CD8+ T cells sorted from blood, taken at week 24, from a patient treated with tofacitinib. These receptor sequences come from a human donor with alopecia areata.

The V call is TRBV13, the J call TRBJ1-5; D uncertain. The V end was cut by 5 bases, the J end by 1 base, with 15 bases between. This CDR3 has 16 residues. Germline V gene lookup returns CDR1 PRHDT and CDR2 FYEKMQ (reference sequence). The CDR3 sequence is CASSQGSGLSNQPQHF. In DNA form, the CDR3 reads TGTGCCAGCAGCCAAGGATCGGGGTTGAGCAATCAGCCCCAGCATTTT.

The gene calls are TRBV5-1 and TRBJ1-1; D gene unclear. The germline V gene has CDR1 SGHRS and CDR2 YFSETQ. Trimming left V 0 bases short and J 5 bases short, with 17 bases between. The CDR3 length is 16 residues. In DNA, the CDR3 is TGCGCCAGCAGCTTGGAGCCAAGCTCCTCTGGGACTGAAGCTTTCTTT. Its translation: CASSLEPSSSGTEAFF. The complete variable domain, with remaining parts taken from reference TRBV5-1 and TRBJ1-1, reads KAGVTQTPRYLIKTRGQQVTLSCSPISGHRSVSWYQQTPGQGLQFLFEYFSETQRNKGNFPGRFSGRQFSNSRSEMNVSTLELGDSALYLCASSLEPSSSGTEAFFGQGTRLTVV.

V gene TRBV13 combines with J gene TRBJ2-1, with D maybe TRBD2 (5 bases). Trimming pared 10 bases from V and 3 bases from J, leaving 13 bases between. The CDR3 length is 13 residues. Germline V gene sequence: CDR1 PRHDT, CDR2 FYEKMQ (reference sequence). CDR3 DNA: TGTGCCACAAGGGAGCGGAACTACAATGAGCAGTTCTTC. It codes for CATRERNYNEQFF.

V usage is TRBV27 and J usage is TRBJ1-5, with D uncertain. V lost 3 bases and J 5 bases, leaving 8 bases between the germline ends. Germline CDR1 is MNHEY and CDR2 is SMNVEV (reference sequence). CDR3 length equals 13 residues. The CDR3 DNA reads as TGTGCCAGCAGTTTGGGAGATTATCAGCCCCAGCATTTT. Translation: CASSLGDYQPQHF.

There are a few counts of this clone. The J gene is TRBJ2-1, the V gene TRBV7-9; 11 bases match TRBD2. The CDR3 consists of 17 residues. The V gene end was trimmed by 2 bases and the J gene end by 2 bases; junction bases not matched to a gene: 5. Germline V CDR1 and CDR2: SEHNR, FQNEAQ (reference sequence). CDR3 nucleotides: TGTGCCAGCAGCTTAAAGAGACTAGCGGGGCCCTACAATGAGCAGTTCTTC. It codes for CASSLKRLAGPYNEQFF.

The rearrangement uses TRBV2 and TRBJ2-3; 9 bases line up with TRBD1. The CDR3 has 14 residues. The V and J ends lost 6 bases and 3 bases, in that order; junction bases with no gene match: 4. Germline values: CDR1 SNHLY, CDR2 FYNNEI. The CDR3 DNA reads TGTGCCAGCAGGGAGGACAGGGGAACAGATACGCAGTATTTT. It codes for CASREDRGTDTQYF.

This clone was observed a handful of times. V and J are TRBV7-9 and TRBJ2-3, with no clear D. Trimming shortened V by 2 bases and J by 5 bases, and 8 bases separated the two germline ends. There are 13 residues in the CDR3. Germline V gives CDR1 SEHNR, CDR2 FQNEAQ (reference sequence). This CDR3 is CASSLRPLDTQYF. DNA for the CDR3: TGTGCCAGCAGCTTACGGCCGTTAGATACGCAGTATTTT. The whole variable domain, filled in from reference TRBV7-9 and TRBJ2-3, reads DTGVSQNPRHKITKRGQNVTFRCDPISEHNRLYWYRQTLGQGPEFLTYFQNEAQLEKSRLLSDRFSAERPKGSFSTLEIQRTEQGDSAMYLCASSLRPLDTQYFGPGTRLTVL.

The V call is TRBV7-6, the J call TRBJ2-7; 8 nucleotides match TRBD2. Germline V gene data show CDR1 as SGHVS and CDR2 as FNYEAQ. The CDR3 is 13 residues long. The V segment lost 5 bases and the J segment 4 bases; nucleotides outside the gene matches: 4. The DNA of the CDR3 is TGTGCCAGCAGCCGAGAGCGGGGGTACGAGCAGTACTTC. The encoded protein is CASSRERGYEQYF. The complete variable domain, with remaining parts taken from reference TRBV7-6 and TRBJ2-7, reads GAGVSQSPRYKVTKRGQDVALRCDPISGHVSLYWYRQALGQGPEFLTYFNYEAQQDKSGLPNDRFSAERPEGSISTLTIQRTEQRDSAMYRCASSRERGYEQYFGPGTRLTVT.

Concerning this clone: This CDR3 is also generated by other DNA sequences in the sample. The V gene is TRBV30, the J gene TRBJ1-5; D might be TRBD1 (5 bases). Germline V gene sequence: CDR1 GTSNPN, CDR2 SVGIG (reference sequence). This CDR3 is 13 amino acids long. V was pared by 1 base and J by 4 bases, with 8 bases between. The CDR3 loop is CAWSGGGNQPQHF. DNA of the CDR3: TGTGCCTGGAGTGGGGGGGGGAATCAGCCCCAGCATTTT.

The genes are TRBV11-2 and TRBJ1-5; D remains unclear. The CDR3 totals 13 residues. Germline V gene lookup returns CDR1 SGHAT and CDR2 FQNNGV. The V end lost 8 bases, the J end lost 2 bases, and 10 bases lay between the germline ends. CDR3 in DNA: TGTGCCAGCGCCGACGGGGGCAATCAGCCCCAGCATTTT. Its translation is CASADGGNQPQHF.

In this sample, this clone turned up once. V and J are TRBV9 and TRBJ2-2; D call uncertain. The CDR3 extends over 13 amino acids. The V gene lost 3 bases and the J gene lost 8 bases, with 11 bases spanning the gap. Germline CDR1 is SGDLS and CDR2 is YYNGEE. The DNA of the CDR3 is TGTGCCAGCAGCGGAGGTTCCTCTGGGGAGCTGTTTTTT. This codes for CASSGGSSGELFF.

This CDR3 reads CATMGIGKLFF. The CDR3 bases are TGTGCCACAATGGGAATAGGAAAACTGTTTTTT. This chain uses TRBV2 with TRBJ1-4; no clear D. The V gene's germline CDR1 is SNHLY and CDR2 FYNNEI. The CDR3 is 11 amino acids. Trimming shortened V by 10 bases and J by 10 bases, and 13 bases separated the two germline ends.

The rearrangement joins TRBV10-1 to TRBJ1-2, with D unclear. The CDR3 totals 13 residues. CDR1 WNHNN and CDR2 SYGVQD come from the germline V gene (reference sequence). Trimming pared 3 bases from V and 4 bases from J, leaving 9 bases between. The CDR3 sequence is CASSDDGPYGYTF. In DNA form, the CDR3 reads TGCGCCAGCAGTGACGACGGGCCCTATGGCTACACCTTC.

A single count supports this clone. CDR3 coding DNA: TGTGCCAGCAGCGACCCGGCCGTAGGCAGCAATTCACCCCTCCACTTT. Amino acids: CASSDPAVGSNSPLHF. The chain employs TRBV9 and TRBJ1-6; D not resolved. Germline V lookup: CDR1 SGDLS, CDR2 YYNGEE. V lost 3 bases and J lost 7, with 17 bases in between. The CDR3 is made up of 16 amino acids.

The V call is TRBV5-6, the J call TRBJ2-5; TRBD2 matches 11 bases. V was pared by 0 bases and J by 2 bases, with 6 bases of the junction left unmatched. The CDR3 consists of 17 residues. Germline loops: CDR1 SGHDT, CDR2 YYEEEE. DNA of the CDR3: TGTGCCAGCAGCTTGGGTTTGGGACTAGCGGAACAAGAGACCCAGTACTTC. Translating gives CASSLGLGLAEQETQYF.

V gene TRBV4-2 combines with J gene TRBJ2-3; TRBD1 or TRBD2 may be the D gene (7 bases each). Per germline, CDR1 LGHNA and CDR2 YNFKEQ. The CDR3 length is 17 residues. With 0 bases removed from V and 2 bases from J, the gap between germline ends came to 15 bases. The CDR3 nucleotides are TGTGCCAGCAGCCAAGACCCAGGGGGAGGGCACACAGATACGCAGTATTTT. Translating gives CASSQDPGGGHTDTQYF.

This clone was counted a few times. The gene calls are TRBV14 and TRBJ2-1; D possibly corresponds to TRBD2 (6 bases). V lost 4 bases and J lost 3, with 19 bases in between. CDR1 is SGHDN, CDR2 FVKESK, per germline. This CDR3 has 17 amino acids. The DNA for the CDR3 is TGTGCCAGCAGCCCCCAACCTGGGGATAGCGGCTACAATGAGCAGTTCTTC. Translating gives CASSPQPGDSGYNEQFF.

The chain recombines TRBV9 with TRBJ2-1; 12 bases agree with TRBD2. CDR1 is SGDLS and CDR2 is YYNGEE in the germline V gene. The CDR3 runs to 16 residues. The ends lost 3 bases at V and 6 bases at J; junction bases unmatched: 7. CDR3 bases: TGTGCCAGCAGCGCAGCTAGCGGGGGGGCCCCCAATGAGCAGTTCTTC. This gives the protein CASSAASGGAPNEQFF.

The J gene is TRBJ2-1, the V gene TRBV12-5; 7 bases line up with TRBD2. Per the germline V gene, CDR1 is LGHNT and CDR2 is FRNRAP. The CDR3 spans 16 residues. V shed 5 bases, J shed 7 bases, and the junction held 14 bases outside the gene matches. Written as DNA, the CDR3 is TGTGCTAGTGGTCCTGGGGGGGGTAAAGGTTGGAATGAGCAGTTCTTC. Amino acid sequence: CASGPGGGKGWNEQFF.

Here the CDR3 DNA reads TGTGCTAGTGGTCACCCAACAACCGGGACAGGGAGTTCTGGAAACACCATATATTTT. Amino acid sequence: CASGHPTTGTGSSGNTIYF. The chain carries TRBV12-5 and TRBJ1-3, with 9 bases matching TRBD1. The germline V gene encodes CDR1 LGHNT and CDR2 FRNRAP. The length of the CDR3 is 19 residues. V lost 5 bases and J lost 1; bases outside the gene matches: 15.

V and J are TRBV29-1 and TRBJ2-7; possible D gene TRBD2, 5 bases. This CDR3 contains 13 residues. V lost 7 bases and J lost 4, with 17 bases in between. Germline loops: CDR1 SQVTM, CDR2 ANQGSEA. The CDR3 loop reads CSAEIGERYEQYF. Written as DNA, the CDR3 is TGCAGCGCTGAGATTGGGGAGAGGTACGAGCAGTACTTC.

The V gene is TRBV19, the J gene TRBJ2-7, with D possibly TRBD2 on 6 matching bases. V was trimmed by 8 bases and J by 5 bases, leaving 13 bases between them. Germline-derived CDR1 and CDR2 are LNHDA and SQIVND (reference sequence). This CDR3 contains 12 residues. The CDR3 protein is CASSRVADEQYF. The CDR3 nucleotides are TGTGCCAGTTCCAGGGTAGCGGACGAGCAGTACTTC.

The chain couples TRBV7-2 to TRBJ2-7; D call uncertain. Trimming stripped 7 bases from V and 1 base from J, with 11 bases between. There are 13 residues in the CDR3. Germline CDR1 reads SGHTA; CDR2 reads FQGNSA. In nucleotides, the CDR3 is TGTGCCAGCACCCCCGGATCTTCCTACGAGCAGTACTTC. Translating gives CASTPGSSYEQYF.

V is TRBV2 and J is TRBJ2-5, with D perhaps matching TRBD1 or TRBD2 (5 bases each). The CDR3 consists of 15 residues. V lost 3 bases and J lost 2, with 13 bases in between. CDR1 SNHLY and CDR2 FYNNEI come from the germline V gene. The DNA of the CDR3 is TGTGCCAGCAGTGACCCAGAGGGACGACAAGAGACCCAGTACTTC. The encoded protein is CASSDPEGRQETQYF.

This clone came up a few times. V gene TRBV5-1 combines with J gene TRBJ2-5; TRBD1 is a possible D gene (6 bases). Trimming pared 5 bases from V and 2 bases from J, leaving 10 bases between. The germline gives CDR1 SGHRS, CDR2 YFSETQ. CDR3 length: 13 amino acids. DNA for the CDR3: TGCGCCAGCAGAGGGCAGGGGCAAGAGACCCAGTACTTC. It is translated as CASRGQGQETQYF.

This chain joins TRBV9 and TRBJ2-4; D perhaps matches TRBD1 (6 bases). V lost 1 base and J lost 2, with 10 bases in between. Germline lookup yields CDR1 SGDLS and CDR2 YYNGEE. The CDR3 loop spans 15 amino acids. CDR3 amino acids: CASSVTGQTKNIQYF. In DNA form, the CDR3 reads TGTGCCAGCAGCGTAACAGGGCAAACCAAAAACATTCAGTACTTC.